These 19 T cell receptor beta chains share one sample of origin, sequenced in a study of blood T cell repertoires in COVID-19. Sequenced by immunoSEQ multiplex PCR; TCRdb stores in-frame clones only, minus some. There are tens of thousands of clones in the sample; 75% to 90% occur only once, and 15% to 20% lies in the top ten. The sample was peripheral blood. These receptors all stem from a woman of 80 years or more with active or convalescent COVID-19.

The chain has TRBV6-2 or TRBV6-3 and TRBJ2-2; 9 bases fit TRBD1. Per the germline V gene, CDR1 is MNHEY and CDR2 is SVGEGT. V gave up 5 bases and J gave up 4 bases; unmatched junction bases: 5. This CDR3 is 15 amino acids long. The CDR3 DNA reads TGTGCCAGCAGTATACAGGGGGCTTCCACCGGGGAGCTGTTTTTT. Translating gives CASSIQGASTGELFF.

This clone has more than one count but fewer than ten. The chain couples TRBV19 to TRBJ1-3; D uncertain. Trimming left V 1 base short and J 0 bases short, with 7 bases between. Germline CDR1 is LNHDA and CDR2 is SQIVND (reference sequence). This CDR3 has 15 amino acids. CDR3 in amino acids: CASSIGTTSGNTIYF. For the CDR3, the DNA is TGTGCCAGTAGTATAGGCACAACCTCTGGAAACACCATATATTTT.

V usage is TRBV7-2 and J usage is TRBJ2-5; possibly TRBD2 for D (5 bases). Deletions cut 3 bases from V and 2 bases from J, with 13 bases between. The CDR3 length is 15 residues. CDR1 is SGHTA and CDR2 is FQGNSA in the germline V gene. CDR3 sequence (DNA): TGTGCCAGCAGCTTTAAGAGGGCAAGTCAAGAGACCCAGTACTTC. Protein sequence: CASSFKRASQETQYF. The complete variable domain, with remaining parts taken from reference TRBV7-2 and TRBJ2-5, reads GAGVSQSPSNKVTEKGKDVELRCDPISGHTALYWYRQSLGQGLEFLIYFQGNSAPDKSGLPSDRFSAERTGGSVSTLTIQRTQQEDSAVYLCASSFKRASQETQYFGPGTRLLVL.

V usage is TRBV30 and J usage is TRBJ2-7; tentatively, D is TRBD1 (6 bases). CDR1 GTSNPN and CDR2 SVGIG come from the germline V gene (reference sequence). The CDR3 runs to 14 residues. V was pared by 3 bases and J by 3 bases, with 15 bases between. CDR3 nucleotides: TGTGCCTGGAGCCTAGTCAAACAGGGCTACGAGCAGTACTTC. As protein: CAWSLVKQGYEQYF.

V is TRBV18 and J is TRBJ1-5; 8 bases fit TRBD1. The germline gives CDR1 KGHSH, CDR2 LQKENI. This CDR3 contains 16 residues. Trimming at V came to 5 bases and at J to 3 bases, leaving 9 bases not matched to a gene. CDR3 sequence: CASSSSGTGTNQPQHF. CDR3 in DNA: TGTGCCAGCTCATCCTCCGGGACAGGCACCAATCAGCCCCAGCATTTT.

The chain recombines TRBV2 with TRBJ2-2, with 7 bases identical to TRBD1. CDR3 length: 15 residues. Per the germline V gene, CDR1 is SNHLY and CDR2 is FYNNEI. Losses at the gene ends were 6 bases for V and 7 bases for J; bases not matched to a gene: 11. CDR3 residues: CASSARAAGGGELFF. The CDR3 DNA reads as TGTGCCAGCAGCGCCCGGGCGGCAGGGGGCGGGGAGCTGTTTTTT.

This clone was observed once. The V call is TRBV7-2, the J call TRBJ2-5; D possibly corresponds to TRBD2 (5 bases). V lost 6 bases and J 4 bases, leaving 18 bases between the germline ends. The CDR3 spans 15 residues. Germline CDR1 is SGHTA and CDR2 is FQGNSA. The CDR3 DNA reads TGTGCCAGCAGACCACCTGGCAGCGCGGGAGAGACCCAGTACTTC. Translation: CASRPPGSAGETQYF.

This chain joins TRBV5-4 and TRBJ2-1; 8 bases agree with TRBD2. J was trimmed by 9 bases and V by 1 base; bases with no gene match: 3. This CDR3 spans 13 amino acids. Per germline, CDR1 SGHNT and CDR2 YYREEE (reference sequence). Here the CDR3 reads CASSLITSGEQFF. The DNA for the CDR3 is TGTGCCAGCAGCTTGATAACTAGCGGTGAGCAGTTCTTC. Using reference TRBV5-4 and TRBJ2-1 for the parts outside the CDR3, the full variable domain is ETGVTQSPTHLIKTRGQQVTLRCSSQSGHNTVSWYQQALGQGPQFIFQYYREEENGRGNFPPRFSGLQFPNYSSELNVNALELDDSALYLCASSLITSGEQFFGPGTRLTVL.

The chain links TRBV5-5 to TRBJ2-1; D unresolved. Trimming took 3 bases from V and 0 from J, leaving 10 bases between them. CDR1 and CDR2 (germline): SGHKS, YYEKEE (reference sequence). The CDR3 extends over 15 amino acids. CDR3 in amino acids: CASSSLPGSYNEQFF. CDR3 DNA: TGTGCCAGCAGCTCACTCCCGGGCTCCTACAATGAGCAGTTCTTC.

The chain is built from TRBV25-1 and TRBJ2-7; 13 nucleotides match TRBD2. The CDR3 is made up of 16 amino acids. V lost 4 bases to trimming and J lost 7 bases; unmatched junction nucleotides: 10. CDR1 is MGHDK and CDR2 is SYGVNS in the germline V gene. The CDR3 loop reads CASSGSGTSGTGEQYF. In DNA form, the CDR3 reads TGTGCCAGCAGTGGCTCGGGGACTAGCGGGACCGGTGAGCAGTACTTC.

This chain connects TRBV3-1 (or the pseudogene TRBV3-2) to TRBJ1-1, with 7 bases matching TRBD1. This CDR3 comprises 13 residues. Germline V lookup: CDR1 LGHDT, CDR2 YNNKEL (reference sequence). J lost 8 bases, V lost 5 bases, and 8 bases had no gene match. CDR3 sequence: CASSYDRASEAFF. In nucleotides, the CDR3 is TGTGCCAGCAGCTATGACAGGGCTTCGGAAGCTTTCTTT.

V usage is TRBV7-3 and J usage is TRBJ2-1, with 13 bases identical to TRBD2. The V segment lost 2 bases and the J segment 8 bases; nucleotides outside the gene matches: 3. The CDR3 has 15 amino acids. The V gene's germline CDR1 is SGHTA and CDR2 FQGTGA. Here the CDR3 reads CASSLVLAGGDEQFF. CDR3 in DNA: TGTGCCAGCAGCTTAGTACTAGCGGGAGGGGATGAGCAGTTCTTC.

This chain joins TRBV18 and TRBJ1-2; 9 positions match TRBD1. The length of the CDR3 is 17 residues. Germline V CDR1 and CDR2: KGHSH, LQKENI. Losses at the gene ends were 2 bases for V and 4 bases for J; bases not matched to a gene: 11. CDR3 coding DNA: TGTGCCAGCTCACCAGGGACAGGGCCCCCAACTTCCTATGGCTACACCTTC. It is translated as CASSPGTGPPTSYGYTF.

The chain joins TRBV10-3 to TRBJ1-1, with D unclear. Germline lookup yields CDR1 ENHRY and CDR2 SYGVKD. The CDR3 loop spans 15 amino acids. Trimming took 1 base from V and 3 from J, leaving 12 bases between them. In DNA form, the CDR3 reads TGTGCCATCAGTGAGTTTCAGGTCGGGGACACTGAAGCTTTCTTT. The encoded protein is CAISEFQVGDTEAFF.

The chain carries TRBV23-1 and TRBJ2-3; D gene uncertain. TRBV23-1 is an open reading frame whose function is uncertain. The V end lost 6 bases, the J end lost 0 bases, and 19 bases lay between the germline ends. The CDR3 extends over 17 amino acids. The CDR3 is CASSLKLVLPSTDTQYF. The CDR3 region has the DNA TGCGCCAGCAGCCTAAAATTGGTGCTACCTAGCACAGATACGCAGTATTTT.

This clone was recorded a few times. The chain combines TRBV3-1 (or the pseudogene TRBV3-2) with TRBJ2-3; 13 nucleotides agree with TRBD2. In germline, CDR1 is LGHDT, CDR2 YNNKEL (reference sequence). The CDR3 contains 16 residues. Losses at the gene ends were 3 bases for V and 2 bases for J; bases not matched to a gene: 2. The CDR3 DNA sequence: TGTGCCAGCAGCCAGGGACTAGCGGGGAACACAGATACGCAGTATTTT. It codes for CASSQGLAGNTDTQYF.

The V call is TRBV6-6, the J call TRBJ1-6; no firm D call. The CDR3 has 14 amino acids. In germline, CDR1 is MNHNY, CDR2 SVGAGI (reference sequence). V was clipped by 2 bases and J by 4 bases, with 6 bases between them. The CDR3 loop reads CASSYDGYNSPLHF. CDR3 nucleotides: TGTGCCAGCAGTTACGACGGGTATAATTCACCCCTCCACTTT.

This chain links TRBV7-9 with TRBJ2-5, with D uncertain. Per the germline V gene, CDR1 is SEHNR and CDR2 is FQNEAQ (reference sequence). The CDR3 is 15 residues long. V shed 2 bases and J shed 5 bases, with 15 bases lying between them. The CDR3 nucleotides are TGTGCCAGCAGCTTAAGTTCAGGCCTGTGGGAGACCCAGTACTTC. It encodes CASSLSSGLWETQYF.

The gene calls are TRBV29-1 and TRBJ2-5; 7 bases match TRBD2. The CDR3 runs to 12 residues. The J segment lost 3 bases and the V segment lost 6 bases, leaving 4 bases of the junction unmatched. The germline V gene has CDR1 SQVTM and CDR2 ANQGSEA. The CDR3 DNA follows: TGCAGCGTCGCGCTAGCGGAAGAGACCCAGTACTTC. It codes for CSVALAEETQYF.